A selection of T cell receptor beta chains follows, all from one sample in a study of blood T cells in healthy people across ages. TCRdb analysed the 5' RACE reads with MiXCR anew, one entry per CDR3 protein. The profile covers more than 550,000 distinct CDR3 sequences, with about a fifth appearing a single time and about 20% taken by the ten largest. The sample was blood. Source of these receptors: a man between 65 and 85 years old in good health. The CDR3 runs from the conserved cysteine through the conserved F or W. Fields, in order: D gene, CDR3 length, J gene, clone size, V gene, CDR3 protein, CDR3 DNA. A D gene is named only where the DNA matches it firmly. Expanded clones are given a class, and other clones once, few, many or no size at all.

d_call: .; cdr3_length: 14; j_call: TRBJ1-3; clone_size: .; v_call: TRBV7-8; cdr3_aa: CASSLVWGGNTIYF; cdr3_nt: TGTGCCAGCAGCTTAGTTTGGGGGGGAAACACCATATATTTT
d_call: .; cdr3_length: 13; j_call: TRBJ2-7; clone_size: .; v_call: TRBV29-1; cdr3_aa: CSAGGGETYEQYF; cdr3_nt: TGCAGCGCCGGAGGTGGCGAAACCTACGAGCAGTACTTC
d_call: TRBD1; cdr3_length: 17; j_call: TRBJ1-2; clone_size: many; v_call: TRBV12-3/TRBV12-4; cdr3_aa: CASSTGQGHRYGYGYTF; cdr3_nt: TGTGCCAGCAGCACCGGACAGGGACATCGGTACGGCTATGGCTACACCTTC
d_call: .; cdr3_length: 12; j_call: TRBJ1-1; clone_size: few; v_call: TRBV7-2; cdr3_aa: CASSFPWAEAFF; cdr3_nt: TGTGCCAGCAGCTTCCCTTGGGCTGAAGCTTTCTTT
d_call: TRBD2; cdr3_length: 19; j_call: TRBJ2-4; clone_size: .; v_call: TRBV7-8; cdr3_aa: CASSLVIAGVFAHKNIQYF; cdr3_nt: TGTGCCAGCAGCTTGGTTATAGCGGGAGTATTCGCTCACAAAAACATTCAGTACTTC
d_call: .; cdr3_length: 17; j_call: TRBJ2-1; clone_size: few; v_call: TRBV20-1; cdr3_aa: CSAATGGLASSYNEQFF; cdr3_nt: TGCAGTGCTGCCACCGGCGGTCTAGCGAGCTCCTACAATGAGCAGTTCTTC
d_call: TRBD1; cdr3_length: 13; j_call: TRBJ2-1; clone_size: .; v_call: TRBV28; cdr3_aa: CASKTGGYGEQFF; cdr3_nt: TGTGCCAGCAAGACAGGGGGGTATGGTGAGCAGTTCTTC
d_call: .; cdr3_length: 12; j_call: TRBJ2-7; clone_size: .; v_call: TRBV7-8; cdr3_aa: CASSLGTDEQYF; cdr3_nt: TGTGCCAGCAGCCTCGGGACGGACGAGCAGTACTTC
d_call: TRBD1; cdr3_length: 12; j_call: TRBJ2-7; clone_size: .; v_call: TRBV28; cdr3_aa: CASSNRGARQYF; cdr3_nt: TGTGCCAGCAGTAACAGGGGAGCGCGGCAGTACTTC
d_call: TRBD2; cdr3_length: 13; j_call: TRBJ2-7; clone_size: .; v_call: TRBV20-1; cdr3_aa: CSARSSGSYEQYF; cdr3_nt: TGCAGTGCTAGATCTAGCGGGAGTTACGAGCAGTACTTC
d_call: .; cdr3_length: 15; j_call: TRBJ2-1; clone_size: .; v_call: TRBV10-3; cdr3_aa: CAISDGRARGNEQFF; cdr3_nt: TGTGCCATCAGTGACGGGAGGGCCAGGGGGAATGAGCAGTTCTTC
d_call: .; cdr3_length: 11; j_call: TRBJ2-5; clone_size: .; v_call: TRBV28; cdr3_aa: CASSGFWTQYF; cdr3_nt: TGTGCCAGCAGCGGGTTTTGGACCCAGTACTTC
d_call: .; cdr3_length: 14; j_call: TRBJ2-5; clone_size: .; v_call: TRBV18; cdr3_aa: CASSPVTQQETQYF; cdr3_nt: TGTGCCAGCTCACCGGTAACTCAGCAAGAGACCCAGTACTTC
d_call: .; cdr3_length: 12; j_call: TRBJ2-7; clone_size: .; v_call: TRBV20-1; cdr3_aa: CSASGAVYEQYF; cdr3_nt: TGCAGTGCTTCCGGAGCAGTTTACGAGCAGTACTTC
d_call: .; cdr3_length: 14; j_call: TRBJ1-2; clone_size: .; v_call: TRBV12-3/TRBV12-4; cdr3_aa: CASSLGQPDYGYTF; cdr3_nt: TGTGCCAGCAGTCTAGGGCAGCCCGACTATGGCTACACCTTC
d_call: .; cdr3_length: 13; j_call: TRBJ2-3; clone_size: .; v_call: TRBV10-3; cdr3_aa: CAIGGTSADTQYF; cdr3_nt: TGTGCCATCGGCGGGACTTCAGCAGATACGCAGTATTTT
d_call: .; cdr3_length: 12; j_call: TRBJ1-2; clone_size: .; v_call: TRBV28; cdr3_aa: CASSSRGHGYTF; cdr3_nt: TGTGCCAGCAGTTCAAGGGGCCATGGCTACACCTTC
d_call: .; cdr3_length: 12; j_call: TRBJ2-7; clone_size: .; v_call: TRBV29-1; cdr3_aa: CSVEGVNYEQYF; cdr3_nt: TGCAGCGTTGAGGGGGTCAACTACGAGCAGTACTTC
d_call: .; cdr3_length: 13; j_call: TRBJ2-5; clone_size: .; v_call: TRBV19; cdr3_aa: CASSMGFSETQYF; cdr3_nt: TGTGCCAGTAGTATGGGGTTCTCGGAGACCCAGTACTTC
d_call: TRBD1; cdr3_length: 15; j_call: TRBJ2-5; clone_size: .; v_call: TRBV5-1; cdr3_aa: CASSLEGTGKGTQYF; cdr3_nt: TGCGCCAGCAGCTTGGAGGGGACAGGGAAAGGGACCCAGTACTTC
d_call: .; cdr3_length: 12; j_call: TRBJ2-3; clone_size: .; v_call: TRBV28; cdr3_aa: CASSFRVVEQYF; cdr3_nt: TGTGCCAGCAGTTTTCGGGTGGTAGAGCAGTATTTT
d_call: TRBD1; cdr3_length: 17; j_call: TRBJ1-4; clone_size: .; v_call: TRBV5-5; cdr3_aa: CASSSPGQGVTNEKLFF; cdr3_nt: TGTGCCAGCAGCTCCCCTGGACAGGGAGTCACTAATGAAAAACTGTTTTTT
d_call: .; cdr3_length: 14; j_call: TRBJ2-3; clone_size: once; v_call: TRBV7-3; cdr3_aa: CASTVDRSADTQYF; cdr3_nt: TGTGCCAGCACGGTGGATCGGAGCGCAGATACGCAGTATTTT
d_call: .; cdr3_length: 10; j_call: TRBJ2-5; clone_size: .; v_call: TRBV5-1; cdr3_aa: CASSLFEQSF; cdr3_nt: TGCGCCAGCAGCCTCTTCGAGCAGTCCTTC
d_call: .; cdr3_length: 14; j_call: TRBJ1-2; clone_size: once; v_call: TRBV7-2; cdr3_aa: CASSLADPRSGYTF; cdr3_nt: TGTGCCAGCAGCTTAGCCGACCCAAGGAGCGGCTACACCTTC
d_call: .; cdr3_length: 14; j_call: TRBJ2-7; clone_size: .; v_call: TRBV27; cdr3_aa: CASAPTGILGEQYF; cdr3_nt: TGTGCCAGCGCCCCGACGGGGATTCTCGGGGAGCAGTACTTC
d_call: .; cdr3_length: 14; j_call: TRBJ2-7; clone_size: .; v_call: TRBV10-3; cdr3_aa: CAISKDTRVYEQYF; cdr3_nt: TGTGCCATCAGCAAGGACACACGGGTTTACGAGCAGTACTTC
d_call: .; cdr3_length: 14; j_call: TRBJ2-7; clone_size: .; v_call: TRBV10-3; cdr3_aa: CAISESGNSYEQYF; cdr3_nt: TGTGCCATCAGTGAGTCAGGGAACTCCTACGAGCAGTACTTC